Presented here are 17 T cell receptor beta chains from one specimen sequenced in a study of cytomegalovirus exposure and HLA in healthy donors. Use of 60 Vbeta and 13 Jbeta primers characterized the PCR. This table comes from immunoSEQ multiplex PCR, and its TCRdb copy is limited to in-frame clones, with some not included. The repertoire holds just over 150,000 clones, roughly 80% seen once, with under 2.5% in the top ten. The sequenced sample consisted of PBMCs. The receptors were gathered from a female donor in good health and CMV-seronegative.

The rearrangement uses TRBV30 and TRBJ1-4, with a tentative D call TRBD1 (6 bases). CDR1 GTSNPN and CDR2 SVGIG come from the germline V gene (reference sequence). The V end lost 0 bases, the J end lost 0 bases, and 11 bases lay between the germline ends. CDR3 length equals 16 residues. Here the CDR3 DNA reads TGTGCCTGGAGTGTACAGGGTCTGGCAACTAATGAAAAACTGTTTTTT. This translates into CAWSVQGLATNEKLFF.

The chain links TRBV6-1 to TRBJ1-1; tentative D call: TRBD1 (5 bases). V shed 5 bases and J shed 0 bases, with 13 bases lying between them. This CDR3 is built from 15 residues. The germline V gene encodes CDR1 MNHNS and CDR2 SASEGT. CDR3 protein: CASSSLGAMNTEAFF. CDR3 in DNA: TGTGCCAGCAGTTCCTTAGGGGCCATGAACACTGAAGCTTTCTTT.

Written as DNA, the CDR3 is TGTGCCAGCAGCTTTAGACAGAGTACCTCTTATAATTCACCCCTCCACTTT. It is translated as CASSFRQSTSYNSPLHF. The chain links TRBV5-6 to TRBJ1-6, with D perhaps matching TRBD1 (5 bases). The CDR3 runs to 17 residues. Germline CDR1 SGHDT, CDR2 YYEEEE. V lost 2 bases and J lost 4, with 16 bases in between.

In DNA form, the CDR3 reads TGCGCCAGCAGCCTGCGGGGGGAGGGGACTGGAAACACCATATATTTT. It specifies CASSLRGEGTGNTIYF. The chain couples TRBV4-1 to TRBJ1-3; weak D call: TRBD1 (5 bases). The CDR3 has 16 residues. The V and J ends lost 4 bases and 2 bases respectively, with 15 bases between them. Germline lookup yields CDR1 MGHRA and CDR2 YSYEKL.

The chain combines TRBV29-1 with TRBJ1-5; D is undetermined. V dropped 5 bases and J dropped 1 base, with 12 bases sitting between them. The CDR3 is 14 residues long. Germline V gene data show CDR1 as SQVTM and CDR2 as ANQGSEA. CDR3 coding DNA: TGCAGCGTTAGTTCTAGCAAGAGCAATCAGCCCCAGCATTTT. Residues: CSVSSSKSNQPQHF.

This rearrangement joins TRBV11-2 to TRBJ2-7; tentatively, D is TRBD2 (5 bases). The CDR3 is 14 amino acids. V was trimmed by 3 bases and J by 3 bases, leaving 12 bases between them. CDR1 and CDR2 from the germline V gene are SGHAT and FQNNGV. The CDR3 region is CASSFQAGGYEQYF. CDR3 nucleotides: TGTGCCAGCAGCTTCCAGGCCGGAGGCTACGAGCAGTACTTC.

CDR3 residues: CASSQAVRGETQYF. DNA for the CDR3: TGCGCCAGCAGCCAAGCGGTCAGGGGGGAGACCCAGTACTTC. The chain has TRBV4-1 and TRBJ2-5, with 7 bases fitting TRBD1. The CDR3 has 14 amino acids. Germline loops: CDR1 MGHRA, CDR2 YSYEKL. Unmatched junction bases numbered 4, after V lost 1 base and J lost 5 bases.

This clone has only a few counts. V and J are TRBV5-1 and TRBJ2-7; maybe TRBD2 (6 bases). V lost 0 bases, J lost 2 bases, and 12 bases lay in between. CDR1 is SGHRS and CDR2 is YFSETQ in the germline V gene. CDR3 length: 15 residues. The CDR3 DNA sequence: TGCGCCAGCAGCTTGGCCGCTGGCGGGGCCTACGAGCAGTACTTC. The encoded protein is CASSLAAGGAYEQYF.

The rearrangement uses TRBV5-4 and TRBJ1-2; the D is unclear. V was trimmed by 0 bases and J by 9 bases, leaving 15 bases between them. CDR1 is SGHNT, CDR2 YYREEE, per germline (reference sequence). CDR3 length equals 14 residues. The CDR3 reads CASSLAGGEFSYTF. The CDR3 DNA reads TGTGCCAGCAGCTTGGCCGGCGGAGAATTCAGCTACACCTTC.

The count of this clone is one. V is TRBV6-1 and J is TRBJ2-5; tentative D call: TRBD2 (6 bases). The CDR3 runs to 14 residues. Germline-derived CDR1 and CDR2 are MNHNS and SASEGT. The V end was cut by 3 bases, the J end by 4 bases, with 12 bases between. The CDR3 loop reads CASSDRGFGETQYF. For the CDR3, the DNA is TGTGCCAGCAGTGATCGGGGGTTTGGAGAGACCCAGTACTTC.

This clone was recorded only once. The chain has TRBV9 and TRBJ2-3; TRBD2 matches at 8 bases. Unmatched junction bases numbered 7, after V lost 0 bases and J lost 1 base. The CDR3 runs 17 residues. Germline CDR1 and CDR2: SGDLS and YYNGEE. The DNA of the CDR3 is TGTGCCAGCAGCGTAGCTCGAGCGGGGGCCGGCACAGATACGCAGTATTTT. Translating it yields CASSVARAGAGTDTQYF.

CDR3 nucleotide sequence: TGTGCCAGCAGCCGAACAAACCCGGGGGGAGAGACCCAGTACTTC. Protein: CASSRTNPGGETQYF. This sequence joins TRBV11-2 and TRBJ2-5; the match to TRBD2 covers 7 bases. The CDR3 is 15 amino acids. From germline, CDR1 is SGHAT and CDR2 FQNNGV. The ends lost 5 bases at V and 4 bases at J; junction bases unmatched: 10.

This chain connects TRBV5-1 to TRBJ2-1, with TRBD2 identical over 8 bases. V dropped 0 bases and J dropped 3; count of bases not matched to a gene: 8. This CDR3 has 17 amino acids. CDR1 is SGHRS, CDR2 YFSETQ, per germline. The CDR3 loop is CASSLVRSGGGYNEQFF. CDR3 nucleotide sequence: TGCGCCAGCAGCTTGGTTCGCAGCGGGGGAGGCTACAATGAGCAGTTCTTC.

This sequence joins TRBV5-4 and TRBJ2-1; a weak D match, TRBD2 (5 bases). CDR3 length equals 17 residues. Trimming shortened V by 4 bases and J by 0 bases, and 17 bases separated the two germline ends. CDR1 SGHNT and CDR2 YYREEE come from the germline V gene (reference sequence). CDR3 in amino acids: CASSPTGVRDSYNEQFF. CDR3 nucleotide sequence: TGTGCCAGCAGCCCCACCGGTGTACGGGACTCCTACAATGAGCAGTTCTTC.

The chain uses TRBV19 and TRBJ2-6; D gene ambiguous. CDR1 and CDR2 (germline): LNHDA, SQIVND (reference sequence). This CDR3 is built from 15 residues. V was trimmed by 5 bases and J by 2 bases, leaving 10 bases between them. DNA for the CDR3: TGTGCCAGTAGTCCAGGTGTCGCTGGGGCCAACGTCCTGACTTTC. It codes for CASSPGVAGANVLTF.

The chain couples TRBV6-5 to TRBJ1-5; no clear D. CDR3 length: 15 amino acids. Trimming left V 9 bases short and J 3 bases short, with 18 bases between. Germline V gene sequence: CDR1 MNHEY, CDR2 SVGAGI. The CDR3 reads CASWVVSGSNQPQHF. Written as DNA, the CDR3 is TGTGCCAGTTGGGTCGTCAGCGGGTCCAATCAGCCCCAGCATTTT.

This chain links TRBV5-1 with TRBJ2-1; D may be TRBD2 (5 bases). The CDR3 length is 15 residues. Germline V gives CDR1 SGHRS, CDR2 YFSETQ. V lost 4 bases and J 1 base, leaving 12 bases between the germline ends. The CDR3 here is CASSLLDSSYNEQFF. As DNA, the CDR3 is TGCGCCAGCAGCCTGCTGGACTCTTCCTACAATGAGCAGTTCTTC.